The next 5 T cell receptor beta chains were all read from a single sample in a study of cytomegalovirus exposure and HLA in healthy donors (dated by TCRdb to the late 2010s). Libraries were constructed by the immunoSEQ multiplex PCR assay. For the multiplex PCR, a mixture combining 60 forward primers for TCR Vbeta segments and 13 reverse primers for TCR Jbeta segments was used. The immuneACCESS repertoire file appears here via TCRdb, limited to in-frame rearrangements. These files lack a portion of the clones; in checked studies, under half of the deficit traces to unresolved V genes, and the cause of the others is not known. The sample table shows 100,000 to 120,000 clones, and about 80% are seen once. Of the sample, roughly 13% falls within the top ten clones. The sample comprised PBMCs. The receptors were sampled from a man aged 25-40 years in good health and CMV-seropositive.

This chain connects TRBV4-2 to TRBJ1-1; D unresolved. CDR3 size: 14 residues. Germline-derived CDR1 and CDR2 are LGHNA and YNFKEQ. Trimming took 3 bases from V and 1 from J, leaving 9 bases between them. CDR3 in amino acids: CASSHSLRNTEAFF. CDR3 in DNA: TGTGCCAGCAGCCACTCACTACGGAACACTGAAGCTTTCTTT.

V and J are TRBV28 and TRBJ2-1; the match to TRBD1 covers 7 bases. The CDR3 is 16 amino acids. The germline gives CDR1 MDHEN, CDR2 SYDVKM. The V gene end was trimmed by 6 bases and the J gene end by 4 bases; junction bases not matched to a gene: 12. Written as DNA, the CDR3 is TGTGCCAGCAGCCCCCTGGACAGGAGAGCATACAATGAGCAGTTCTTC. Protein sequence: CASSPLDRRAYNEQFF.

The CDR3 DNA reads as TGTGCCAGCAGCTTCCCTTGGACTAGCGGGAGACAAGAGACCCAGTACTTC. Its translation is CASSFPWTSGRQETQYF. The chain carries TRBV7-6 and TRBJ2-5, with 13 nucleotides matching TRBD2. The trim removed 3 bases at V and 2 bases at J, leaving 6 bases unmatched. The CDR3 is 17 residues long. Germline CDR1 reads SGHVS; CDR2 reads FNYEAQ.

The CDR3 DNA sequence: TGTGCCAGCTCACCCTCAGGCAATCAGCCCCAGCATTTT. Its protein is CASSPSGNQPQHF. The genes are TRBV18 and TRBJ1-5; the D is unclear. V shed 3 bases and J shed 2 bases, with 5 bases lying between them. The CDR3 contains 13 residues. CDR1 KGHSH and CDR2 LQKENI come from the germline V gene.

The chain recombines TRBV6-1 with TRBJ2-5; 10 bases line up with TRBD1. Germline V gene lookup returns CDR1 MNHNS and CDR2 SASEGT. Trimming removed 8 bases from V and 1 base from J; junction bases left unmatched: 7. The CDR3 extends over 15 amino acids. CDR3 in amino acids: CASLLGQGPQETQYF. The CDR3 DNA follows: TGTGCCAGCCTTCTGGGACAGGGGCCCCAAGAGACCCAGTACTTC.